This T cell receptor beta chain was recorded in a study of blood T cell repertoires in COVID-19. For the study at large: COVID-19 samples from acute and convalescent phases originated in the United States, Italy and Spain. Sample material is recorded as cDNA or gDNA derived from T cells, B-cell-depleted T cells, or PBMCs.

As processed by the authors: Amplified reference gene primers provided the basis for estimating nucleated cell counts. The table came from immunoSEQ multiplex PCR; TCRdb's copy has only in-frame clones and leaves some out. D and trimming were read from the DNA, whereas the V and J calls and clone size are those reported in that table. The table includes about 50,000 clones, 70% to 85% detected once. This clone has a single count. The CDR3 sequence is 14 residues long. Trimming cost V 2 bases and J 3 bases, with 8 bases left between them. The V gene's germline CDR1 is MNHNY and CDR2 SVGAGI (reference sequence).

Material for sequencing was peripheral blood. This TCR came from a human donor in a cohort sampled during active COVID-19. This rearrangement joins TRBV6-6 to TRBJ1-5, with D uncertain. This CDR3 is CASSYKQYNQPQHF. CDR3 DNA: TGTGCCAGCAGTTACAAACAGTACAATCAGCCCCAGCATTTT.